The present TCR beta chain was sequenced within a study of monozygotic twins with inflammatory bowel disease. Comment on this clonotype: Its antigen is not identified.

Each donor supplied 2 to 2.5 ml of blood. Following a re-call of the 5' RACE reads, TCRdb has one entry per CDR3 protein and lacks DNA. This table holds 200,000 to 250,000 distinct CDR3 sequences. Findings and limits, study-wide: Healthy co-twins showed greater TCRbeta diversity (inverse Simpson) than IBD patients.

The CDR3 length is 15 residues. Germline V CDR1 and CDR2: SEHNR, FQNEAQ (reference sequence). Source material: blood. The TCR comes from a human donor with ulcerative colitis or Crohn's disease, or a healthy co-twin of an affected twin (not recorded which). This chain uses TRBV7-9 with TRBJ1-5. The CDR3 spells CASSSLGSGNQPQHF.